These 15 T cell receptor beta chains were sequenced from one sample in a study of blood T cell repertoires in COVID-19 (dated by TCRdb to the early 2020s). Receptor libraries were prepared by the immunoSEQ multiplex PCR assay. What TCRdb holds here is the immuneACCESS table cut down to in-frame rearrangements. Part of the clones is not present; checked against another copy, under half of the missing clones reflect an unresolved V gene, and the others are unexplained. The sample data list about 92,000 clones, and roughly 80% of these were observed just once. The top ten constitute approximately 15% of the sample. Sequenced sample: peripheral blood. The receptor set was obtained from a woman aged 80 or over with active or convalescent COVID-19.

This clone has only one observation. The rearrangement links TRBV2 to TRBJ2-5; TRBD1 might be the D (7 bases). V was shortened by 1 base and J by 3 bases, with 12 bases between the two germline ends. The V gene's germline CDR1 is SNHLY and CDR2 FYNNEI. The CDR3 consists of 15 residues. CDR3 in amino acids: CASSEGQGGEETQYF. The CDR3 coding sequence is TGTGCCAGCAGTGAAGGGCAGGGGGGCGAAGAGACCCAGTACTTC.

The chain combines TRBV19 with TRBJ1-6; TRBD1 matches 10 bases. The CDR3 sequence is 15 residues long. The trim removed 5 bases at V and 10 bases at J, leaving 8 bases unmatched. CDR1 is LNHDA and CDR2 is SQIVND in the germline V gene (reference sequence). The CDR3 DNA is TGTGCCAGTAGTCCCGGGACAGGGGCGGGATCACCCCTCCACTTT. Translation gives CASSPGTGAGSPLHF.

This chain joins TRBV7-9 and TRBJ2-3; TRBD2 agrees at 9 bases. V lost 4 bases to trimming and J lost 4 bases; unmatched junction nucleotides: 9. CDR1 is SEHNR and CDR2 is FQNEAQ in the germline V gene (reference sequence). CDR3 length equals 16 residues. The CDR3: CASSSQSRGGSDTQYF. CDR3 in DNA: TGTGCCAGCAGCTCCCAGTCGCGGGGGGGGTCAGATACGCAGTATTTT.

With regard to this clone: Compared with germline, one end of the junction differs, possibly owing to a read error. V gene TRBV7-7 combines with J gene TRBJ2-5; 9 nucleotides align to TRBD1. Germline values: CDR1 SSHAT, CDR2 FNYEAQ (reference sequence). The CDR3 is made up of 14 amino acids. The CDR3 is CASSPQGAGETQYF. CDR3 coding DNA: TGTGCTAGCAGTCCACAGGGGGCTGGAGAGACCCAGTACTTC. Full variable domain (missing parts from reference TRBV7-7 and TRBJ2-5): GAGVSQSPRYKVTKRGQDVTLRCDPISSHATLYWYQQALGQGPEFLTYFNYEAQPDKSGLPSDRFSAERPEGSISTLTIQRTEQRDSAMYRCASSPQGAGETQYFGPGTRLLVL.

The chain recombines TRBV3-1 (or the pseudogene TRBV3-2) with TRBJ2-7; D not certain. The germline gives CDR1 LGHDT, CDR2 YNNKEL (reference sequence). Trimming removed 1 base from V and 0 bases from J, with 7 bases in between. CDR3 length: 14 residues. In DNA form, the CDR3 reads TGTGCCAGCAGCCAAGCGGTAAGCTCCTACGAGCAGTACTTC. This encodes CASSQAVSSYEQYF.

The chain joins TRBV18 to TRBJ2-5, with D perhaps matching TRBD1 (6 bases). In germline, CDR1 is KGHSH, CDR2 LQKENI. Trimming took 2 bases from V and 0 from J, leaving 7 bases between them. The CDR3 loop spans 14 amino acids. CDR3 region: CASSPRTDQETQYF. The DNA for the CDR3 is TGTGCCAGCTCACCAAGGACAGACCAAGAGACCCAGTACTTC.

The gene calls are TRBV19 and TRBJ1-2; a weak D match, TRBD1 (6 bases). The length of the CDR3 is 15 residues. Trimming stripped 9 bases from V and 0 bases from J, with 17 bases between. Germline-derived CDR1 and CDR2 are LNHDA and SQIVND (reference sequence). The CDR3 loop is CASNGGAETNYGYTF. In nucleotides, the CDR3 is TGTGCCAGCAACGGGGGGGCAGAGACTAACTATGGCTACACCTTC.

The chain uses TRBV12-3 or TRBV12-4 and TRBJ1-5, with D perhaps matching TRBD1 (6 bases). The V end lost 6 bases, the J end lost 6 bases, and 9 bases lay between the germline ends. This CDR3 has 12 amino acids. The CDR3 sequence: CASSRDTQPQHF. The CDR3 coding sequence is TGTGCCAGCAGCCGGGACACTCAGCCCCAGCATTTT.

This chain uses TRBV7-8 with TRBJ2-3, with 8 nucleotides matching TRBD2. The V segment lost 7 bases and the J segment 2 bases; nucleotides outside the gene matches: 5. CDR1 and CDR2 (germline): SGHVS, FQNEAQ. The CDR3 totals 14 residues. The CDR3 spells CASTSGGHTDTQYF. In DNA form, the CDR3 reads TGTGCCAGCACAAGCGGGGGCCACACAGATACGCAGTATTTT.

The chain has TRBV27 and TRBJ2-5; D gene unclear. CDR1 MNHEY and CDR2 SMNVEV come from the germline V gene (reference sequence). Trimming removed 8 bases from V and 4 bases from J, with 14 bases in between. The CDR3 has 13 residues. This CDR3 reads CASSPLRRETQYF. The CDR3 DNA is TGTGCCAGCTCACCCCTGAGGCGAGAGACCCAGTACTTC.

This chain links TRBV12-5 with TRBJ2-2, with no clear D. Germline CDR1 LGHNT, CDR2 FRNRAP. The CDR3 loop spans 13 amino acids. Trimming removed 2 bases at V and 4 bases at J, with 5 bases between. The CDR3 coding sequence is TGTGCTAGTGGTTTGTCGGGCACCGGGGAGCTGTTTTTT. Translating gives CASGLSGTGELFF.

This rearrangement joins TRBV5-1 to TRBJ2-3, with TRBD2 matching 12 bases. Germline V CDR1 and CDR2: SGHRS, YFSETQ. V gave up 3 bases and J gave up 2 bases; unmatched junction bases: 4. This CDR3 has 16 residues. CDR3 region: CASSSGTSGHTDTQYF. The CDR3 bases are TGCGCCAGCAGCTCCGGGACTAGCGGGCACACAGATACGCAGTATTTT.

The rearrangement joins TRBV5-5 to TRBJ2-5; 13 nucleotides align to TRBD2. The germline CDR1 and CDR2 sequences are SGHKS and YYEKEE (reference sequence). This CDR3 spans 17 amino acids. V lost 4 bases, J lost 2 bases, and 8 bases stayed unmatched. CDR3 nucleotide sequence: TGTGCCAGCAGCCCAGGCCGACTAGCGGGGGGTCAAGAGACCCAGTACTTC. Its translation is CASSPGRLAGGQETQYF.

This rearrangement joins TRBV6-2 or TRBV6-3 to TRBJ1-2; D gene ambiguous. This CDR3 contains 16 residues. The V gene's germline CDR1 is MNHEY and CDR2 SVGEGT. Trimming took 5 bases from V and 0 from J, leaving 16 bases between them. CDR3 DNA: TGTGCCAGCAGTGACTGGACGGGGTTAGCTAACTATGGCTACACCTTC. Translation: CASSDWTGLANYGYTF.

This CDR3 reads CASRTGLSYNSPLHF. The CDR3 coding sequence is TGTGCCAGCAGGACAGGTTTATCCTATAATTCACCCCTCCACTTT. The genes are TRBV6-5 and TRBJ1-6; maybe TRBD1 (6 bases). V was trimmed by 6 bases and J by 1 base, leaving 10 bases between them. CDR3 length: 15 residues. Germline CDR1 MNHEY, CDR2 SVGAGI.